A single sample gave rise to the 10 T cell receptor beta chains below, sequenced in a study of T cell changes during pregnancy in multiple sclerosis. Sequencing used immunoSEQ multiplex PCR; TCRdb keeps in-frame clones, though not all of them. The data contain 50,000 to 70,000 clones, around nine tenths of them singletons. This sample comprised peripheral blood, obtained in the second trimester of pregnancy. The receptors stem from a female donor with multiple sclerosis, enrolled in a pregnancy study.

Here the CDR3 DNA reads TGTGCCGAGCGGGGGGTTAACCAGCCCCAGCATTTT. This translates into CAERGVNQPQHF. This chain links TRBV28 with TRBJ1-5, with D perhaps TRBD1 (5 bases). V shed 11 bases and J shed 7 bases, with 15 bases lying between them. Germline assignment: CDR1 MDHEN and CDR2 SYDVKM. The CDR3 covers 12 residues.

The chain combines TRBV25-1 with TRBJ2-4, with 10 nucleotides matching TRBD2. Germline CDR1 MGHDK, CDR2 SYGVNS. The CDR3 runs 16 residues. V lost 2 bases, J lost 5 bases, and 6 bases stayed unmatched. CDR3 DNA sequence: TGTGCCAGCAGTGAAACACTAGCGGGAAGGCAAAACATTCAGTACTTC. Translation: CASSETLAGRQNIQYF.

This clone occurred once. The chain joins TRBV25-1 to TRBJ2-6; TRBD1 is a possible D gene (6 bases). The germline gives CDR1 MGHDK, CDR2 SYGVNS. This CDR3 contains 15 residues. Trimming took 2 bases from V and 4 from J, leaving 9 bases between them. The DNA of the CDR3 is TGTGCCAGCAGTGAAGTGGGGGCGGGGGCCAACGTCCTGACTTTC. Amino acid sequence: CASSEVGAGANVLTF.

The gene calls are TRBV28 and TRBJ2-7, with TRBD2 as a possible D gene (6 bases). Trimming took 2 bases from V and 1 from J, leaving 6 bases between them. CDR1 and CDR2 from the germline V gene are MDHEN and SYDVKM. The CDR3 is 13 residues long. CDR3 protein: CASSLAGSYEQYF. Here the CDR3 DNA reads TGTGCCAGCAGTTTAGCGGGGTCCTACGAGCAGTACTTC.

This rearrangement joins TRBV6-1 to TRBJ2-7; the match to TRBD2 covers 7 bases. Trimming removed 8 bases from V and 4 bases from J; junction bases left unmatched: 14. CDR3 length equals 15 residues. Germline assignment: CDR1 MNHNS and CDR2 SASEGT. This chain's CDR3 is CASSIRLADTYEQYF. CDR3 coding DNA: TGTGCCAGCTCTATCAGACTAGCAGATACTTACGAGCAGTACTTC.

The chain links TRBV7-2 to TRBJ2-7, with 9 bases that match TRBD2. CDR3 size: 17 residues. V lost 1 base, J lost 2 bases, and 9 bases stayed unmatched. CDR1 SGHTA and CDR2 FQGNSA come from the germline V gene. This CDR3 is CASSLVSGSGSTYEQYF. DNA of the CDR3: TGTGCCAGCAGCTTAGTGAGTGGTAGCGGGAGTACCTACGAGCAGTACTTC. Variable domain in full (rest from reference TRBV7-2 and TRBJ2-7): GAGVSQSPSNKVTEKGKDVELRCDPISGHTALYWYRQSLGQGLEFLIYFQGNSAPDKSGLPSDRFSAERTGGSVSTLTIQRTQQEDSAVYLCASSLVSGSGSTYEQYFGPGTRLTVT.

This sequence joins TRBV28 and TRBJ2-7; TRBD2 matches at 10 bases. The CDR3 totals 14 residues. V lost 3 bases to trimming and J lost 6 bases; unmatched junction nucleotides: 5. The germline V gene encodes CDR1 MDHEN and CDR2 SYDVKM. CDR3 DNA: TGTGCCAGCAGTTTGGCTAGCGGGGGCCGCGAGCAGTACTTC. Amino acids: CASSLASGGREQYF.

The chain combines TRBV18 with TRBJ1-5; 9 nucleotides line up with TRBD1. Germline CDR1 is KGHSH and CDR2 is LQKENI. Trimming cost V 3 bases and J 0 bases; bases outside gene matches: 9. CDR3 length: 18 amino acids. In DNA form, the CDR3 reads TGTGCCAGCTCACCCTTGGGGACAGGGTCCTTTAGCAATCAGCCCCAGCATTTT. As protein: CASSPLGTGSFSNQPQHF.

The rearrangement uses TRBV6-5 and TRBJ1-3; D unclear. The CDR3 extends over 11 amino acids. Germline CDR1 and CDR2: MNHEY and SVGAGI. V lost 8 bases and J 1 base, leaving 3 bases between the germline ends. The CDR3 here is CASQSGNTIYF. The CDR3, as DNA: TGTGCCAGCCAATCTGGAAACACCATATATTTT.

The CDR3 loop reads CASSLGGTGFTDTQYF. The CDR3 nucleotides are TGTGCCAGCAGCTTAGGCGGGACAGGGTTCACAGATACGCAGTATTTT. The rearrangement joins TRBV11-1 to TRBJ2-3; 9 bases agree with TRBD1. V shed 1 base and J 2 bases; nucleotides not matched to a gene: 4. This CDR3 comprises 16 residues. From germline, CDR1 is SGHAT and CDR2 FQDESV (reference sequence).